Shown below are 12 T cell receptor beta chains from a single sample sequenced in a study of T-cell memory formation after mild COVID-19. A single record per CDR3 protein comes from TCRdb applying MiXCR to the 5' RACE reads. The sample includes a few hundred thousand distinct CDR3 sequences, less than 25% seen only once; the top ten take around 9.2%. What was sequenced was PBMCs or a T cell subset sorted from them (not recorded which). Every receptor here comes from an adult woman who had mild COVID-19 (a few samples of this study predate the infection). Cell type and time point are not known.

V usage is TRBV13 and J usage is TRBJ1-2; 7 bases agree with TRBD1. The CDR3 runs to 15 residues. Germline V gene lookup returns CDR1 PRHDT and CDR2 FYEKMQ (reference sequence). V trimming: 3 bases; J trimming: 7 bases; junction bases outside the gene matches: 11. For the CDR3, the DNA is TGTGCCAGCAGCTTTGAGGCTCGGGACAGAGCTGGCTACACCTTC. Protein: CASSFEARDRAGYTF. Based on the CDR3 plus reference TRBV13 and TRBJ1-2, the full variable domain is AAGVIQSPRHLIKEKRETATLKCYPIPRHDTVYWYQQGPGQDPQFLISFYEKMQSDKGSIPDRFSAQQFSDYHSELNMSSLELGDSALYFCASSFEARDRAGYTFGSGTRLTVV.

In this sample, this clonotype turned up many times. This sequence joins TRBV7-9 and TRBJ2-5, with D maybe TRBD1 (5 bases). The CDR3 runs 15 residues. V lost 0 bases and J lost 7, with 15 bases in between. Per germline, CDR1 SEHNR and CDR2 FQNEAQ (reference sequence). CDR3 DNA: TGTGCCAGCAGCTTAGCGGAGACAGCTACGGGGACCCAGTACTTC. It specifies CASSLAETATGTQYF.

The V and J genes are TRBV25-1 and TRBJ2-3, with TRBD1 matching 9 bases. Germline V gene lookup returns CDR1 MGHDK and CDR2 SYGVNS. This CDR3 contains 16 residues. V shed 6 bases, J shed 4 bases, and the junction held 11 bases outside the gene matches. CDR3 amino acids: CASRRTGTGRADTQYF. The DNA for the CDR3 is TGTGCCAGCAGACGAACCGGGACAGGGAGGGCAGATACGCAGTATTTT.

In its sample, this clonotype was seen many times. This chain links TRBV18 with TRBJ2-1; D not certain. The V end was cut by 5 bases, the J end by 7 bases, with 18 bases between. The CDR3 loop spans 15 amino acids. In germline, CDR1 is KGHSH, CDR2 LQKENI. In DNA, the CDR3 is TGTGCCAGCTCAGAATGGGGATCTGGGATGAATGAGCAGTTCTTC. Amino acids: CASSEWGSGMNEQFF.

This clonotype was observed a handful of times. The rearrangement joins TRBV7-8 to TRBJ2-7; the D gene is possibly TRBD2 (5 bases). Trimming took 1 base from V and 3 from J, leaving 13 bases between them. The CDR3 loop spans 15 amino acids. Germline V lookup: CDR1 SGHVS, CDR2 FQNEAQ. CDR3 sequence reads: CASSLELGEYYEQYF. The DNA for the CDR3 is TGTGCCAGCAGCTTAGAACTCGGGGAGTACTACGAGCAGTACTTC.

The sample holds a few counts of this clonotype. This chain connects TRBV4-1 to TRBJ2-7; D might be TRBD1 or TRBD2, each matching 5 bases. The ends were cut back, 0 bases at V and 6 bases at J, with 15 bases in the middle. This CDR3 spans 15 amino acids. Germline V CDR1 and CDR2: MGHRA, YSYEKL. In DNA, the CDR3 is TGCGCCAGCAGCCAAGATCACGGGGTCGGGGCCGAGCAGTACTTC. It yields the protein CASSQDHGVGAEQYF.

In its sample, this clonotype was seen a few times. The CDR3 region is CASSLPWTSGVLNTGELFF. The CDR3 DNA reads as TGCGCCAGCAGCTTGCCGTGGACTAGCGGGGTCCTGAACACCGGGGAGCTGTTTTTT. The chain has TRBV5-1 and TRBJ2-2; 12 bases match TRBD2. V shed 1 base and J 1 base; nucleotides not matched to a gene: 8. The CDR3 runs 19 residues. Germline-derived CDR1 and CDR2 are SGHRS and YFSETQ. The full variable domain, with the rest looked up from reference TRBV5-1 and TRBJ2-2, is KAGVTQTPRYLIKTRGQQVTLSCSPISGHRSVSWYQQTPGQGLQFLFEYFSETQRNKGNFPGRFSGRQFSNSRSEMNVSTLELGDSALYLCASSLPWTSGVLNTGELFFGEGSRLTVL.

The chain carries TRBV7-3 and TRBJ2-3, with 10 bases fitting TRBD1. The CDR3 contains 15 residues. In germline, CDR1 is SGHTA, CDR2 FQGTGA. With 5 bases clipped from V and 4 bases from J, the junction kept 6 bases outside the gene matches. CDR3 DNA sequence: TGTGCCAGCAGCGAGGGACAGGGGAGGTCAGATACGCAGTATTTT. This translates into CASSEGQGRSDTQYF.

This clonotype was seen a single time. The CDR3 here is CASSRGRLGYGYTF. The CDR3 DNA sequence: TGTGCCAGCAGTCGAGGCCGACTGGGGTATGGCTACACCTTC. The chain couples TRBV12-3 or TRBV12-4 to TRBJ1-2, with D unresolved. Trimming took off 5 bases at V and 5 bases at J, with 15 bases between the two ends. CDR3 length: 14 residues.

The chain carries TRBV12-3 or TRBV12-4 and TRBJ2-7, with TRBD1 identical over 9 bases. The CDR3 is 16 amino acids. After removal of 4 bases from V and 6 bases from J, the junction contained 13 bases not matched to a gene. The CDR3 DNA is TGTGCCAGCAGTTACGCGGCCGGGACAGGGTCATTCGAGCAGTACTTC. It yields the protein CASSYAAGTGSFEQYF.

This clonotype was picked up a small number of times. This rearrangement joins TRBV5-1 to TRBJ1-5, with TRBD1 as a possible D gene (6 bases). The V gene's germline CDR1 is SGHRS and CDR2 YFSETQ. Trimming removed 3 bases from V and 3 bases from J, with 13 bases in between. The CDR3 extends over 15 amino acids. Written as DNA, the CDR3 is TGCGCCAGCAGCTACCTGGACAGCCTCAATCAGCCCCAGCATTTT. This sequence encodes CASSYLDSLNQPQHF.

The gene calls are TRBV6-2 or TRBV6-3 and TRBJ2-1, with 9 bases aligning to TRBD2. Germline loops: CDR1 MNHEY, CDR2 SVGEGT. This CDR3 is 14 amino acids long. With V trimmed by 5 bases and J by 15 bases, 14 bases remained unmatched. Here the CDR3 reads CASSAGVAGEARFF. In nucleotides, the CDR3 is TGTGCCAGCAGTGCCGGAGTAGCGGGGGAGGCTCGGTTCTTC.